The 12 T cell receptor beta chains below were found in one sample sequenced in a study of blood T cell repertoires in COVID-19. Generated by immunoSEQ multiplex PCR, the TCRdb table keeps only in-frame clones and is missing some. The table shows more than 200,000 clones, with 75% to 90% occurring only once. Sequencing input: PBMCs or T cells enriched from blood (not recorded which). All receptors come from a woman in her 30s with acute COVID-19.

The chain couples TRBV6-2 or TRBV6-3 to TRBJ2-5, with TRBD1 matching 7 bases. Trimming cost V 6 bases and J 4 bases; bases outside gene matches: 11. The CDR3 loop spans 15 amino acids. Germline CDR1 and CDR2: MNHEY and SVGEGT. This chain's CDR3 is CASSQGQLLSETQYF. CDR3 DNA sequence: TGTGCCAGCAGCCAGGGACAGCTCCTTTCAGAGACCCAGTACTTC.

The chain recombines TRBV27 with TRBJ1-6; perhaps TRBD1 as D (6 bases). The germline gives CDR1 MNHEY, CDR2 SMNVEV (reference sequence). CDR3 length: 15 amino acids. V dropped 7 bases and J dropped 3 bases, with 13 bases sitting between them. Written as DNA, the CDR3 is TGTGCCAGCAACGCACAGGGTGTCTATAATTCACCCCTCCACTTT. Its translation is CASNAQGVYNSPLHF.

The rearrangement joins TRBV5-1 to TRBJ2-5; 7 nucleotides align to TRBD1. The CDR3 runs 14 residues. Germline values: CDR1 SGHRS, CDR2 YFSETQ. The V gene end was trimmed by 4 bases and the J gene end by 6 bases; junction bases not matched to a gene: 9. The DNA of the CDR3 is TGCGCCAGCAGCCCCGACAGGGCGGTGAAGACCCAGTACTTC. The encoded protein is CASSPDRAVKTQYF.

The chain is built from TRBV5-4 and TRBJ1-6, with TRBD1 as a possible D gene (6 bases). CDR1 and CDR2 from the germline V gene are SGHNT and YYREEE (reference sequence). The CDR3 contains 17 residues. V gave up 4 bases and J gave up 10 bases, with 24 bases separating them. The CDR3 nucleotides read TGTGCCAGCAGCCTTTTGGACAGTTCCCTGGGGGTGTCACCCCTCCACTTT. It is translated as CASSLLDSSLGVSPLHF.

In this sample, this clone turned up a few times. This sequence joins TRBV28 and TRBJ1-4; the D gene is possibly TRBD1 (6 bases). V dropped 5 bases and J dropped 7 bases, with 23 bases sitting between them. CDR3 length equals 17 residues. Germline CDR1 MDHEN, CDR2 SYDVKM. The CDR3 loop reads CASSLPLTGGDFEKLFF. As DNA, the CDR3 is TGTGCCAGCAGTCTACCTTTGACAGGTGGCGATTTTGAAAAACTGTTTTTT. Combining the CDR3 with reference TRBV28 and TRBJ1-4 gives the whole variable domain DVKVTQSSRYLVKRTGEKVFLECVQDMDHENMFWYRQDPGLGLRLIYFSYDVKMKEKGDIPEGYSVSREKKERFSLILESASTNQTSMYLCASSLPLTGGDFEKLFFGSGTQLSVL.

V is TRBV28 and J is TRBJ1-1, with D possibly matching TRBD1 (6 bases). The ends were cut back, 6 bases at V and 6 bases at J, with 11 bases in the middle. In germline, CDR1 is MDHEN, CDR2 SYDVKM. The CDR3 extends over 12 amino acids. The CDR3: CASRENRAEAFF. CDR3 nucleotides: TGTGCCAGCAGGGAGAACAGGGCTGAAGCTTTCTTT.

CDR3 in DNA: TGTGCCAGCAGCCAAGTACTAGCGGGTAGCACAGATACGCAGTATTTT. Residues: CASSQVLAGSTDTQYF. V gene TRBV4-2 combines with J gene TRBJ2-3; TRBD2 matches at 9 bases. The CDR3 length is 16 residues. V gave up 1 base and J gave up 0 bases; unmatched junction bases: 2. Per germline, CDR1 LGHNA and CDR2 YNFKEQ.

The CDR3 sequence is CASSQERDNEQFF. The CDR3 coding sequence is TGTGCCAGCAGCCAGGAGAGGGATAATGAGCAGTTCTTC. This rearrangement joins TRBV9 to TRBJ2-1, with D maybe TRBD2 (5 bases). This CDR3 is built from 13 residues. Germline V gives CDR1 SGDLS, CDR2 YYNGEE. V shed 4 bases and J shed 7 bases, with 12 bases lying between them. Together with reference TRBV9 and TRBJ2-1, the CDR3 gives the full variable domain: DSGVTQTPKHLITATGQRVTLRCSPRSGDLSVYWYQQSLDQGLQFLIQYYNGEERAKGNILERFSAQQFPDLHSELNLSSLELGDSALYFCASSQERDNEQFFGPGTRLTVL.

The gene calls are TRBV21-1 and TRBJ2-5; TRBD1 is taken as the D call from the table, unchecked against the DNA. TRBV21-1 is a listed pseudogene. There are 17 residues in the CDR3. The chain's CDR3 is CASNVPLLGRGQETQYF. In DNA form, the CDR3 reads TGTGCCAGCAACGTTCCTTTACTGGGCAGGGGCCAAGAGACCCAGTACTTC.

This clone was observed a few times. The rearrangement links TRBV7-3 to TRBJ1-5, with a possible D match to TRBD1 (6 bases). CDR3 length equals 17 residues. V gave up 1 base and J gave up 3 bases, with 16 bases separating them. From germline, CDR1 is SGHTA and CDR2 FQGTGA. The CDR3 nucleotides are TGTGCCAGCAGCTTAATCCCCGCACAGGGCAACAATCAGCCCCAGCATTTT. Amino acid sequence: CASSLIPAQGNNQPQHF.

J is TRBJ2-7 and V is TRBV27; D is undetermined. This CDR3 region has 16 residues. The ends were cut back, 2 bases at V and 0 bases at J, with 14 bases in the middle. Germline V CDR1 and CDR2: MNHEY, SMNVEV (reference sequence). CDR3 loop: CASSLSGGWNSYEQYF. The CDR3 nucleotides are TGTGCCAGCAGTTTAAGTGGCGGATGGAACTCCTACGAGCAGTACTTC.

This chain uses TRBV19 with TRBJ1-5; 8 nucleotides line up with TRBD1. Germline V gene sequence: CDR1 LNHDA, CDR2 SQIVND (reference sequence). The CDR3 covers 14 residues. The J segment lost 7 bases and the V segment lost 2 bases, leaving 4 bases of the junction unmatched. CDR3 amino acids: CASSIQGASQPQHF. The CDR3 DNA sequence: TGTGCCAGTAGTATACAGGGGGCTTCCCAGCCCCAGCATTTT. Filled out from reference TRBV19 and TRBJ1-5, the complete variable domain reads DGGITQSPKYLFRKEGQNVTLSCEQNLNHDAMYWYRQDPGQGLRLIYYSQIVNDFQKGDIAEGYSVSREKKESFPLTVTSAQKNPTAFYLCASSIQGASQPQHFGDGTRLSIL.